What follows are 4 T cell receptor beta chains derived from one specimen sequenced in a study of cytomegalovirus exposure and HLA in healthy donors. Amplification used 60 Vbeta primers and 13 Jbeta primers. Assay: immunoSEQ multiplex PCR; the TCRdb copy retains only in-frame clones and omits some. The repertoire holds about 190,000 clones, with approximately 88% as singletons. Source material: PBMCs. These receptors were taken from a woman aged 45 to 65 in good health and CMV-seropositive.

For the CDR3, the DNA is TGTGCCTGGACTAGCGGGGGCTATGAGCAGTTCTTC. Amino acid sequence: CAWTSGGYEQFF. The chain couples TRBV30 to TRBJ2-1, with TRBD2 identical over 10 bases. The CDR3 spans 12 residues. Germline V gene data show CDR1 as GTSNPN and CDR2 as SVGIG (reference sequence). The V segment lost 4 bases and the J segment 8 bases; nucleotides outside the gene matches: 2.

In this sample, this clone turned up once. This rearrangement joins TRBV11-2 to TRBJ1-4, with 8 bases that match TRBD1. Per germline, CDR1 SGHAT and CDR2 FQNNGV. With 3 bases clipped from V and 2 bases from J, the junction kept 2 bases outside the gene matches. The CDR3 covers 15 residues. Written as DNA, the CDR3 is TGTGCCAGCAGCTTCCAGGGGGCCACTAATGAAAAACTGTTTTTT. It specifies CASSFQGATNEKLFF.

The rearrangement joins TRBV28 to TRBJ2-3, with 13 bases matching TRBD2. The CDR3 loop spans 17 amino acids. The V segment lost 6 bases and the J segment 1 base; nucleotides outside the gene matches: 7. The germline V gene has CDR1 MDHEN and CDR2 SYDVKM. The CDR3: CASSSGGLAGGTDTQYF. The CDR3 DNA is TGTGCCAGCAGCTCAGGCGGACTAGCGGGGGGCACAGATACGCAGTATTTT.

CDR3 loop: CASTLSGDNTDTQYF. The CDR3 nucleotides read TGTGCCAGCACCTTGAGCGGGGACAACACAGATACGCAGTATTTT. The chain links TRBV2 to TRBJ2-3, with a tentative D call TRBD2 (7 bases). The CDR3 length is 15 residues. Germline lookup yields CDR1 SNHLY and CDR2 FYNNEI. Trimming pared 7 bases from V and 2 bases from J, leaving 16 bases between.